Listed below are T cell receptor beta chains from one sample, sequenced in a study of blood T cell repertoires in COVID-19. Some clones are missing from TCRdb's copy, which holds only in-frame ones; the method was immunoSEQ multiplex PCR. The sample yields around 250,000 clones, roughly four fifths seen once. The source material was peripheral blood. These receptors came from a woman aged 18-35 years with acute or convalescent COVID-19. CDR3s include the opening cysteine and the closing phenylalanine or tryptophan. A D gene is named only where the DNA matches it firmly. A row's size may be missing; if present it is once, few, many or a size class.

CASRPSRVEGLLFF TGTGCCAGTAGGCCATCACGAGTCGAGGGACTATTGTTTTTT TRBJ1-4 NA TRBV19 NA
CASPVGNRDYSYEQYF TGTGCCAGCCCAGTGGGGAACCGGGACTACTCCTACGAGCAGTACTTC TRBJ2-7 TRBD2 TRBV27 once
CASSPGTSAYNEQFF TGCGCCAGCAGCCCCGGGACTAGCGCGTACAATGAGCAGTTCTTC TRBJ2-1 TRBD2 TRBV5-1 NA
CASSFLTATGNSPLHF TGTGCCAGCAGCTTCTTAACCGCGACCGGGAATTCACCCCTCCACTTT TRBJ1-6 NA TRBV7-9 NA
CASSQEPGQTNSPLHF TGCGCCAGCAGCCAAGAGCCCGGACAGACGAATTCACCCCTCCACTTT TRBJ1-6 NA TRBV4-3 NA
CASSIVTGYEQYF TGTGCCAGTAGTATTGTGACTGGCTACGAGCAGTACTTC TRBJ2-7 NA TRBV19 NA
CASSQAGYYYEQYF TGTGCCAGCAGCCAAGCCGGGTATTACTACGAGCAGTACTTC TRBJ2-7 NA TRBV3-1/TRBV3-2 NA
CASSFSTVPETQYF TGCGCCAGCAGCTTTTCGACTGTCCCTGAGACCCAGTACTTC TRBJ2-5 NA TRBV5-1 NA
CASSKSGYCDTQYF TGTGCCAGCAGCAAATCGGGGTATTGTGATACGCAGTATTTT TRBJ2-3 NA TRBV21-1 NA
CASSSGQGGGNEQFF TGCGCCAGCAGCTCGGGACAGGGTGGTGGGAATGAGCAGTTCTTC TRBJ2-1 TRBD1 TRBV5-1 once
CASSLGGKGEAFF TGTGCCAGCAGCTTGGGAGGGAAGGGTGAAGCTTTCTTT TRBJ1-1 NA TRBV5-4 few
CASSPGQGTSNYGYTF TGTGCCAGCAGTCCAGGACAGGGCACTTCTAACTATGGCTACACCTTC TRBJ1-2 TRBD1 TRBV27 NA
CASSLRWPGGTDTQYF TGTGCCAGCAGTTTAAGATGGCCGGGTGGCACAGATACGCAGTATTTT TRBJ2-3 NA TRBV27 NA
CASSYKGADQPQHF TGTGCCAGCAGTTACAAGGGGGCAGATCAGCCCCAGCATTTT TRBJ1-5 TRBD1 TRBV6-2/TRBV6-3 once
CASSSGGGGSYNEQFF TGTGCCAGCAGCTCCGGTGGGGGAGGTTCCTACAATGAGCAGTTCTTC TRBJ2-1 NA TRBV11-3 NA
CATRQGLAKNIQYF TGTGCCACGAGACAGGGCCTAGCCAAAAACATTCAGTACTTC TRBJ2-4 TRBD1 TRBV28 NA
CASSDSTGGDTEAFF TGTGCCAGCAGTGATTCGACAGGGGGGGACACTGAAGCTTTCTTT TRBJ1-1 TRBD1 TRBV25-1 NA
CASSSSDRVKPQHF TGTGCCAGCAGCTCCTCAGACAGGGTCAAGCCCCAGCATTTT TRBJ1-5 TRBD1 TRBV7-9 NA
CASSTTTGGDEQFF TGTGCCAGCAGTACAACGACAGGGGGCGATGAGCAGTTCTTC TRBJ2-1 TRBD1 TRBV28 NA
CASSAGAPLEQFF TGTGCCAGCAGCGCGGGAGCCCCTCTGGAGCAGTTCTTC TRBJ2-1 TRBD2 TRBV5-4 NA
CATSSGRQSEKLFF TGTGCCACCAGCAGTGGCCGACAGTCAGAAAAACTGTTTTTT TRBJ1-4 NA TRBV15 NA
CASSLGRRGRHETQYF TGTGCCAGCAGCTTAGGGCGTCGCGGGAGACACGAGACCCAGTACTTC TRBJ2-5 TRBD2 TRBV7-8 NA
CASSDRTGRYGYTF TGTGCCAGCAGTGACCGGACAGGGCGCTATGGCTACACCTTC TRBJ1-2 TRBD1 TRBV6-1 NA
CSASSAGDNQPQHF TGCAGTGCTAGTTCCGCGGGGGACAATCAGCCCCAGCATTTT TRBJ1-5 NA TRBV20-1 NA
CASSTQQGTDTQYF TGTGCCAGCAGTACTCAACAGGGCACAGATACGCAGTATTTT TRBJ2-3 NA TRBV27 once
CASSSVRFMNTEAFF TGTGCCAGCAGCTCCGTGAGGTTCATGAACACTGAAGCTTTCTTT TRBJ1-1 NA TRBV13 NA